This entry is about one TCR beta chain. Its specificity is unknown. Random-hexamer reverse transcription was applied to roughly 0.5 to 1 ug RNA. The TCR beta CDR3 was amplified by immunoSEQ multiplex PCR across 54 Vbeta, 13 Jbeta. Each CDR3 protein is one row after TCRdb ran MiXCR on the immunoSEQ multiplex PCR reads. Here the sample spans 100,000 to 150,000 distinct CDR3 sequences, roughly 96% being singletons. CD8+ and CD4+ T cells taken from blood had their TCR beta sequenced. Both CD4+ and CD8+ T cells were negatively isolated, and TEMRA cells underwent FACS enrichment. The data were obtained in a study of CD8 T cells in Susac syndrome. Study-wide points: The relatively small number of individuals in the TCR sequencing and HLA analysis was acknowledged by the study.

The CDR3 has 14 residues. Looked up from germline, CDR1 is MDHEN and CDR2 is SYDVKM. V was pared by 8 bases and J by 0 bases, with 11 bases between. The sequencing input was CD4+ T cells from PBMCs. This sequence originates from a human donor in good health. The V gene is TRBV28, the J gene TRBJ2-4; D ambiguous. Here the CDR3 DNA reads TGTGCCAGCGGCCGTGGTCTAGCCAAAAACATTCAGTACTTC. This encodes CASGRGLAKNIQYF.